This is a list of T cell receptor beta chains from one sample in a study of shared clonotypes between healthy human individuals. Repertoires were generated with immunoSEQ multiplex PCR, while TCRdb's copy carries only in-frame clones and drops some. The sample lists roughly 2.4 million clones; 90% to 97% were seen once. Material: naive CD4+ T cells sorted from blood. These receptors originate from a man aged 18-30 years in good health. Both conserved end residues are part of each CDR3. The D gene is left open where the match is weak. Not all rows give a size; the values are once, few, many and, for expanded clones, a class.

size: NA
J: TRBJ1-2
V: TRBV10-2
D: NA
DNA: TGCGCCAGCAGTGGAGAAGACACAGTCGGCTACACCTTC
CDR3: CASSGEDTVGYTF

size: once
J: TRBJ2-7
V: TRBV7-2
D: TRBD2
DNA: TGTGCCAGCAGCTTGACTAGCGGGACTCCCTACGAGCAGTACTTC
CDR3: CASSLTSGTPYEQYF

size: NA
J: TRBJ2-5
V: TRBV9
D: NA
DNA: TGTGCCAGCAGCGTAGCTACTGGGGCCCAAGAGACCCAGTACTTC
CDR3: CASSVATGAQETQYF

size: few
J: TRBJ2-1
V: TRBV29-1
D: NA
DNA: TGCAGCGTCCAACCCTTTCGTGAGGTCAATGAGCAGTTCTTC
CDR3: CSVQPFREVNEQFF

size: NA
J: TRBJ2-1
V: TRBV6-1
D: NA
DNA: TGTGCCAGCAGCGCTACCACCCCTTCGAGGAATGAGCAGTTCTTC
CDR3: CASSATTPSRNEQFF

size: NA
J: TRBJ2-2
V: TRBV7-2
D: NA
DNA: TGTGCCAGCAGCTATAGGGGGGAGCTGTTTTTT
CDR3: CASSYRGELFF

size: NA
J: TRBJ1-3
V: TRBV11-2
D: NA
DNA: TGTGCCAGCAGCTTAGTGGGTGGAGACAGCTACACTGGAAACACCATATATTTT
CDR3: CASSLVGGDSYTGNTIYF

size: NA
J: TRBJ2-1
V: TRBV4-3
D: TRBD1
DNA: TGCGCCAGCAGCCAGGGGACAGGGGGCGTCCGGCCTAATGAGCAGTTCTTC
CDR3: CASSQGTGGVRPNEQFF

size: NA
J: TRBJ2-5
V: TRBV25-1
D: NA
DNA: TGTGCCAGCAGTGAATTAGGAAGAGAACAAGAGACCCAGTACTTC
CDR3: CASSELGREQETQYF

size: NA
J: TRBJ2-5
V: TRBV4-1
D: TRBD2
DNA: TGCGCCAGCAGCCGTGGACTAGCGGGGGAAGGGACCCAGTACTTC
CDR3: CASSRGLAGEGTQYF

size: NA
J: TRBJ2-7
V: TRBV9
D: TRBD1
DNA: TGTGCCAGCAGCGTAGGGGGGACAGGCTCCTACGAGCAGTACTTC
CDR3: CASSVGGTGSYEQYF

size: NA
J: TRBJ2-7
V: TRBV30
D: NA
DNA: TGTGCCTGGGGCCCCCCAGGATCCTACGAGCAGTACTTC
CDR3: CAWGPPGSYEQYF

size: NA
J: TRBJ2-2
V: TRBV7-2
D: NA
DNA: TGTGCCAGCAGCCCGCGGGAATGGGCCGGGGAGCTGTTTTTT
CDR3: CASSPREWAGELFF

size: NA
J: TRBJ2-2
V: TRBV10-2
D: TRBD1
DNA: TGCGCCAGCAGAGGGACAGGGTCTATTAACACCGGGGAGCTGTTTTTT
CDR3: CASRGTGSINTGELFF

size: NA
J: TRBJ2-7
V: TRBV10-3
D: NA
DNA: TGTGCCATCAGTGAGGACGGTAGGAAGCAGTACTTC
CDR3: CAISEDGRKQYF

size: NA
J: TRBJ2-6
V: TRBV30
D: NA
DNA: TGTGCCTGGAGTAGGTCCGCGAGGGGAACGGGACCCTCTGGGGCCAACGTCCTGACTTTC
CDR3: CAWSRSARGTGPSGANVLTF

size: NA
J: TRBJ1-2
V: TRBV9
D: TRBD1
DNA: TGTGCCAGCAGCGAGGGGGACAGGGGATATGGCTACACCTTC
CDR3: CASSEGDRGYGYTF

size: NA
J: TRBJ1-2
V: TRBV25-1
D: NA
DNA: TGTGCCAGCAGTGAATGTCTCAGGCTTAACTATGGCTACACCTTC
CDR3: CASSECLRLNYGYTF

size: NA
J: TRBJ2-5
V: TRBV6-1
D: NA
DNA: TGTGCCAGCAGTAGGGCTAGCGAGCAGGGGAAGACCCAGTACTTC
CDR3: CASSRASEQGKTQYF

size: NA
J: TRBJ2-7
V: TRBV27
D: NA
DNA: TGTGCCATTCCCGGTGGTCCCCTAGCGACCTACGAGCAGTACTTC
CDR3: CAIPGGPLATYEQYF

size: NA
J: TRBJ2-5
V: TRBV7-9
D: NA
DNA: TGTGCCAGCAGCCTCACCGGGACTGGAGAGACCCAGTACTTC
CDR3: CASSLTGTGETQYF

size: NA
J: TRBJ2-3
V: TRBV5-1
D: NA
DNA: TGCGCCAGCAGCTTGGGTGGGGGCACAGATACGCAGTATTTT
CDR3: CASSLGGGTDTQYF

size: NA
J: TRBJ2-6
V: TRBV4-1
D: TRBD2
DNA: TGCGCCAGCAGCCAATCCCACTTTCCCGGGACTAGAACCCTCCCTGGGGCCAACGTCCTGACTTTC
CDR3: CASSQSHFPGTRTLPGANVLTF

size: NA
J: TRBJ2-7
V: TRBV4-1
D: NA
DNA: TGCGCCAGCAGCCAAGACTGGCTGGGGAGAGGCGAGCAGTACTTC
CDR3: CASSQDWLGRGEQYF

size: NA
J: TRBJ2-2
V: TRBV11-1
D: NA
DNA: TGTGCCAGCCAACAGGCGGCCCACACCGGGGAGCTGTTTTTT
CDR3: CASQQAAHTGELFF

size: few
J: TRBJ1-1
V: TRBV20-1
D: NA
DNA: TGCAGTGCAGCAGGGACCACTGAAGCTTTCTTT
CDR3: CSAAGTTEAFF